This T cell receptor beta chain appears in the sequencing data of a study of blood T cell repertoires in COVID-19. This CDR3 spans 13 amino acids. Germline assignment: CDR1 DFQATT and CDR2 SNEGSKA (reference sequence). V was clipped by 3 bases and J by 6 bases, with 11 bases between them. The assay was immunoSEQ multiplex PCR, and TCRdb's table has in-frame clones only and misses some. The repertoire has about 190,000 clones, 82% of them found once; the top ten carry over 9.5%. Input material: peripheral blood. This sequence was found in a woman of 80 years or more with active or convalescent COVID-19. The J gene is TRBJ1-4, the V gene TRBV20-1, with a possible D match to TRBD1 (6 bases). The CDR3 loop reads CSASPGGDEKLFF. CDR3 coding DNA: TGCAGTGCTAGTCCGGGGGGCGATGAAAAACTGTTTTTT.